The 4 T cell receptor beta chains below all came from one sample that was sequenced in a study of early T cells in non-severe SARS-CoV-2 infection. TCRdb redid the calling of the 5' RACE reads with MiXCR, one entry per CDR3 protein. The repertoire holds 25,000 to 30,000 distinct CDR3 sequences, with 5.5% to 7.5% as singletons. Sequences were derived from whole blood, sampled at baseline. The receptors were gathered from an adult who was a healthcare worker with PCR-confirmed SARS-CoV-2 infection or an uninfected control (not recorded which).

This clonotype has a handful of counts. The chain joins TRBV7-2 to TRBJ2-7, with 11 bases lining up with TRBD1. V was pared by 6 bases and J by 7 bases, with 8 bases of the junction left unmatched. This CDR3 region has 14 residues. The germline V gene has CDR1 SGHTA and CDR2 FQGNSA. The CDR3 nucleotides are TGTGCCAGCAGTCCCGGACAGGGGGCGTGGGAGCAGTACTTC. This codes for CASSPGQGAWEQYF.

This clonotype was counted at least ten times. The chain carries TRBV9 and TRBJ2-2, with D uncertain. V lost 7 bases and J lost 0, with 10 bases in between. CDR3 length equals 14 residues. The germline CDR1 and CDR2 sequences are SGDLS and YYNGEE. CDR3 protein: CASRASTNTGELFF. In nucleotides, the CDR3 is TGTGCCAGCCGGGCGTCGACGAACACCGGGGAGCTGTTTTTT.

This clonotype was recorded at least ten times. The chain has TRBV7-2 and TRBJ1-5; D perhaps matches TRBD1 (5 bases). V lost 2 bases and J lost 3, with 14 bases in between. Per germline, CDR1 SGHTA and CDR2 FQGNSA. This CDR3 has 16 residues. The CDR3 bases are TGTGCCAGCAGCTTATTGTCAGGGTTTAACAATCAGCCCCAGCATTTT. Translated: CASSLLSGFNNQPQHF.

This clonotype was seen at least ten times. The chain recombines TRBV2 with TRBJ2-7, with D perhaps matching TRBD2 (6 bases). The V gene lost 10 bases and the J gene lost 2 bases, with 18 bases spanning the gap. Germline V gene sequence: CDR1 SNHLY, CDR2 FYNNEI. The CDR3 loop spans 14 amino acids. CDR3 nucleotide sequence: TGTGCCACCCGAGGGGACTCCAAACCCTACGAGCAGTACTTC. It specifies CATRGDSKPYEQYF.